This note documents a single TCR beta chain sequence. The antigen remains unidentified. The data stem from a study of cytomegalovirus exposure and HLA in healthy donors. The donors were part of the validation cohort of 120 or so subjects. That cohort was separate from the first cohort, which comprised 666 subjects. The CDR3 loop spans 12 amino acids. CDR1 and CDR2 (germline): SNHLY, FYNNEI. V trimming: 8 bases; J trimming: 7 bases; junction bases outside the gene matches: 7. Findings and caveats of the study: Cytomegalovirus-associated status was assigned to 150 or so TCR beta chains. Researchers reported that a few CMV-associated chains were confirmed in vitro as CMV antigen-specific. Subsequent analysis of the approximately 110 validation repertoires found a tendency for first-cohort TCR clusters to co-occur.

Repertoires were generated with immunoSEQ multiplex PCR, while TCRdb's copy carries only in-frame clones and drops some. This sample has 110,000 to 150,000 clones, with just over 90% found just once. The receptor comes from a man between 18 and 35 years old in good health and CMV-seronegative. The sample consisted of PBMCs. This chain joins TRBV2 and TRBJ1-1; 7 positions agree with TRBD1. CDR3 amino acids: CASRQQGNEAFF. Here the CDR3 DNA reads TGTGCCAGCCGTCAACAGGGGAATGAAGCTTTCTTT.